Below, 24 T cell receptor beta chains from the same sample are listed, as sequenced in a study of T cells after yellow fever vaccination. One entry per CDR3 protein, called by TCRdb with MiXCR from the 5' RACE reads. The sample carries about 330,000 distinct CDR3 sequences, less than 9.5% recorded once. Sample: PBMCs, taken 45 days after the first yellow fever vaccination. These receptors were collected from a man aged 18-30 years who received the YFV17D yellow fever vaccine.

The rearrangement uses TRBV12-3 or TRBV12-4 and TRBJ2-1, with D maybe TRBD2 (6 bases). The CDR3 is 15 amino acids. The V gene lost 5 bases and the J gene lost 1 base, with 12 bases spanning the gap. The CDR3 DNA reads TGTGCCAGCAGTGGCGAGGCGGGGTCCTACAATGAGCAGTTCTTC. Translation gives CASSGEAGSYNEQFF.

This clonotype showed up many times. This chain joins TRBV7-3 and TRBJ2-5; no definite D call. The CDR3 sequence is 13 residues long. CDR1 is SGHTA and CDR2 is FQGTGA in the germline V gene. Trimming pared 5 bases from V and 2 bases from J, leaving 9 bases between. CDR3 region: CASSPQGQETQYF. CDR3 nucleotides: TGTGCCAGCAGCCCCCAAGGGCAAGAGACCCAGTACTTC.

This clonotype was seen more than once but under ten times. The chain carries TRBV4-1 and TRBJ2-7, with D possibly matching TRBD2 (6 bases). CDR3 length equals 14 residues. The V end lost 3 bases, the J end lost 4 bases, and 13 bases lay between the germline ends. Germline CDR1 reads MGHRA; CDR2 reads YSYEKL. CDR3 protein: CASSHIEGLYEQYF. CDR3 in DNA: TGCGCCAGCAGCCATATCGAGGGACTTTACGAGCAGTACTTC.

CDR3 protein: CASSYRQGRSTDTQYF. The CDR3 region has the DNA TGTGCCAGCAGTTATAGACAGGGAAGGAGCACAGATACGCAGTATTTT. This rearrangement joins TRBV12-3 or TRBV12-4 to TRBJ2-3, with 7 positions matching TRBD1. The CDR3 totals 16 residues. Trimming removed 4 bases from V and 0 bases from J; junction bases left unmatched: 7.

This clonotype was seen a few times. The J gene is TRBJ1-1, the V gene TRBV7-2; maybe TRBD1 (5 bases). CDR1 is SGHTA and CDR2 is FQGNSA in the germline V gene. V lost 2 bases to trimming and J lost 7 bases, with 14 bases between them. This CDR3 has 14 amino acids. The CDR3 loop reads CASSLSRGLNEAFF. Here the CDR3 DNA reads TGTGCCAGCAGCTTAAGCCGGGGGTTAAATGAAGCTTTCTTT.

The chain recombines TRBV12-3 or TRBV12-4 with TRBJ1-4, with D possibly matching TRBD1 (6 bases). V shed 5 bases and J shed 12 bases, with 19 bases lying between them. This CDR3 spans 14 amino acids. The CDR3 is CASSHNPRGEELFF. For the CDR3, the DNA is TGTGCCAGCAGTCACAACCCCAGGGGCGAGGAACTGTTTTTT.

J is TRBJ2-1 and V is TRBV7-6; D may be TRBD1 (6 bases). The ends were cut back, 5 bases at V and 6 bases at J, with 11 bases in the middle. CDR1 is SGHVS, CDR2 FNYEAQ, per germline. This CDR3 spans 13 amino acids. DNA for the CDR3: TGTGCCAGCAGCCCACAGGGTTCCAATGAGCAGTTCTTC. Translated: CASSPQGSNEQFF. Full variable domain (missing parts from reference TRBV7-6 and TRBJ2-1): GAGVSQSPRYKVTKRGQDVALRCDPISGHVSLYWYRQALGQGPEFLTYFNYEAQQDKSGLPNDRFSAERPEGSISTLTIQRTEQRDSAMYRCASSPQGSNEQFFGPGTRLTVL.

The table lists this clonotype with a few counts. V is TRBV4-3 and J is TRBJ2-4; 8 bases match TRBD1. Trimming at V came to 3 bases and at J to 6 bases, leaving 4 bases not matched to a gene. This CDR3 has 14 residues. Germline V gene data show CDR1 as LGHNA and CDR2 as YSLEER. CDR3 region: CASSQDGQGNIQYF. The CDR3 bases are TGCGCCAGCAGCCAGGACGGACAGGGAAACATTCAGTACTTC.

The gene calls are TRBV19 and TRBJ2-1; 7 bases map to TRBD1. The CDR3 length is 16 residues. CDR1 and CDR2 (germline): LNHDA, SQIVND (reference sequence). With 5 bases clipped from V and 5 bases from J, the junction kept 12 bases outside the gene matches. As DNA, the CDR3 is TGTGCCAGTAGTTCCTCCGGCAGGGACAGAAACAATGAGCAGTTCTTC. Its protein is CASSSSGRDRNNEQFF.

This clonotype came up a few times. The genes are TRBV20-1 and TRBJ2-7; the D gene is possibly TRBD1 (5 bases). With 0 bases removed from V and 3 bases from J, the gap between germline ends came to 12 bases. This CDR3 has 14 residues. Germline V gives CDR1 DFQATT, CDR2 SNEGSKA (reference sequence). CDR3 sequence (DNA): TGCAGTGCTAGAGAGAAACGACAGCTCTACGAGCAGTACTTC. Amino acids: CSAREKRQLYEQYF.

This clonotype was picked up a small number of times. This chain joins TRBV6-4 and TRBJ2-1, with TRBD2 as a possible D gene (5 bases). CDR3 length equals 13 residues. Trimming pared 2 bases from V and 10 bases from J, leaving 12 bases between. The germline V gene encodes CDR1 MRHNA and CDR2 SNTAGT. The chain's CDR3 is CASSDVSGREQFF. The CDR3 DNA reads as TGTGCCAGCAGTGACGTCAGCGGTAGGGAGCAGTTCTTC.

The table lists this clonotype with a few counts. This chain links TRBV6-1 with TRBJ2-7; the D gene is possibly TRBD2 (5 bases). This CDR3 is 13 amino acids long. V was clipped by 9 bases and J by 0 bases, with 12 bases between them. Looked up from germline, CDR1 is MNHNS and CDR2 is SASEGT. The CDR3 coding sequence is TGTGCCAGTCGGGGTGGAAGCTCCTACGAGCAGTACTTC. This encodes CASRGGSSYEQYF.

The V gene is TRBV4-3, the J gene TRBJ1-2, with D maybe TRBD1 (6 bases). This CDR3 has 13 residues. The V gene's germline CDR1 is LGHNA and CDR2 YSLEER. Trimming shortened V by 2 bases and J by 6 bases, and 10 bases separated the two germline ends. DNA of the CDR3: TGCGCCAGCAGCCAAACAGGGATCGATGGCTACACCTTC. The encoded protein is CASSQTGIDGYTF.

This clonotype was observed a few times. CDR3 DNA: TGCGCCAGCAATTCCGCCCGGTCTACCGGGGAGCTGTTTTTT. It specifies CASNSARSTGELFF. The chain employs TRBV4-3 and TRBJ2-2; no reliable D call. Trimming left V 7 bases short and J 5 bases short, with 14 bases between. Germline V lookup: CDR1 LGHNA, CDR2 YSLEER. The CDR3 has 14 residues.

In this sample, this clonotype turned up a few times. The chain joins TRBV10-3 to TRBJ1-5, with 7 bases fitting TRBD1. CDR1 ENHRY and CDR2 SYGVKD come from the germline V gene. The CDR3 runs to 14 residues. J lost 7 bases, V lost 6 bases, and 9 bases had no gene match. The CDR3 region is CAISHDRAEQPQHF. CDR3 coding DNA: TGTGCCATCAGCCATGACAGGGCAGAGCAGCCCCAGCATTTT.

The chain is built from TRBV5-4 and TRBJ2-7, with TRBD2 identical over 7 bases. Germline values: CDR1 SGHNT, CDR2 YYREEE (reference sequence). J was trimmed by 2 bases and V by 3 bases; bases with no gene match: 5. The CDR3 has 14 amino acids. The CDR3 DNA is TGTGCCAGCAGCTCCGGACTAGAAACCTACGAGCAGTACGTC. Amino acid sequence: CASSSGLETYEQYV.

This clonotype has more than one count but fewer than ten. The rearrangement joins TRBV6-2 or TRBV6-3 to TRBJ2-7; TRBD1 matches at 7 bases. Germline V gives CDR1 MNHEY, CDR2 SVGEGT. The CDR3 extends over 16 amino acids. V dropped 5 bases and J dropped 1; count of bases not matched to a gene: 11. The CDR3 sequence: CASSRIAGTESYEQYV. The CDR3 DNA is TGTGCCAGCAGTAGAATCGCCGGGACAGAGTCCTACGAGCAGTACGTC.

This chain joins TRBV12-3 or TRBV12-4 and TRBJ2-7; D unresolved. V was trimmed by 3 bases and J by 2 bases, leaving 11 bases between them. The CDR3 totals 14 residues. CDR3: CASSFPAATYEQYF. CDR3 DNA sequence: TGTGCCAGCAGTTTCCCGGCCGCGACCTACGAGCAGTACTTC.

In its sample, this clonotype was seen a few times. This chain links TRBV7-2 with TRBJ1-6; D not certain. The CDR3 is made up of 15 amino acids. V was shortened by 1 base and J by 6 bases, with 10 bases between the two germline ends. Germline V gene lookup returns CDR1 SGHTA and CDR2 FQGNSA. DNA for the CDR3: TGTGCCAGCAGCTTAGACGGGCCGACTAATTCACCCCTCCACTTT. This gives the protein CASSLDGPTNSPLHF.

This clonotype has a handful of counts. The chain joins TRBV5-8 to TRBJ2-2, with 7 positions matching TRBD2. V shed 1 base and J 6 bases; nucleotides not matched to a gene: 3. The CDR3 length is 14 residues. Looked up from germline, CDR1 is SGHTS and CDR2 is YDEGEE. The CDR3 DNA reads TGTGCCAGCAGCTTGCCGACTAGCTCCGGGGAGCTGTTTTTT. Translated: CASSLPTSSGELFF.

V is TRBV5-6 and J is TRBJ1-6; TRBD1 might be the D (6 bases). This CDR3 contains 14 residues. V lost 0 bases to trimming and J lost 7 bases, with 8 bases between them. In germline, CDR1 is SGHDT, CDR2 YYEEEE. CDR3 amino acids: CASSLAQGNSPLHF. The CDR3 DNA follows: TGTGCCAGCAGCTTGGCCCAGGGGAATTCACCCCTCCACTTT.

This chain uses TRBV7-9 with TRBJ2-7, with TRBD1 identical over 9 bases. CDR1 is SEHNR and CDR2 is FQNEAQ in the germline V gene (reference sequence). The junction had 12 bases not matched to a gene; V was cut back by 5 bases and J by 1 base. This CDR3 region has 17 residues. CDR3 nucleotide sequence: TGTGCCAGCAGCACCCTAGATGGGGACAGGGCATCCTACGAGCAGTACTTC. Translated, it gives CASSTLDGDRASYEQYF.

The table lists this clonotype with many counts. V usage is TRBV14 and J usage is TRBJ2-3; 10 nucleotides agree with TRBD1. Germline V gene data show CDR1 as SGHDN and CDR2 as FVKESK. CDR3 length: 15 amino acids. V was pared by 1 base and J by 3 bases, with 1 base of the junction left unmatched. In DNA, the CDR3 is TGTGCCAGCAGCCAAGGGACAGGGGGAACAGATACGCAGTATTTT. Amino acid sequence: CASSQGTGGTDTQYF.

The rearrangement links TRBV19 to TRBJ2-1; the D is unclear. The CDR3 loop spans 13 amino acids. CDR1 is LNHDA, CDR2 SQIVND, per germline (reference sequence). V was trimmed by 10 bases and J by 3 bases, leaving 13 bases between them. DNA of the CDR3: TGTGCCACTGCGATGCGGAACTACAATGAGCAGTTCTTC. This gives the protein CATAMRNYNEQFF.